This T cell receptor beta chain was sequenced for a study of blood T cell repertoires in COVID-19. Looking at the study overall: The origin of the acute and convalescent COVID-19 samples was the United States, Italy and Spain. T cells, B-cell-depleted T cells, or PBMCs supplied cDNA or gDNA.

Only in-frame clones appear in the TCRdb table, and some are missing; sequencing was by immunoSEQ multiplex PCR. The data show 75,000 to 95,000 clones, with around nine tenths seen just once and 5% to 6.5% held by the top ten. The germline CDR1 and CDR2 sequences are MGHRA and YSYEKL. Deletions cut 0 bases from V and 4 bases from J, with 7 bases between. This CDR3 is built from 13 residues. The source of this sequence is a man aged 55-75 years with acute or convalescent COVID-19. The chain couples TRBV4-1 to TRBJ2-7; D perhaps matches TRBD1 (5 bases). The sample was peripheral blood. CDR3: CASSQDAGYEQYF. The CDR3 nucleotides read TGCGCCAGCAGCCAAGACGCAGGGTACGAGCAGTACTTC.